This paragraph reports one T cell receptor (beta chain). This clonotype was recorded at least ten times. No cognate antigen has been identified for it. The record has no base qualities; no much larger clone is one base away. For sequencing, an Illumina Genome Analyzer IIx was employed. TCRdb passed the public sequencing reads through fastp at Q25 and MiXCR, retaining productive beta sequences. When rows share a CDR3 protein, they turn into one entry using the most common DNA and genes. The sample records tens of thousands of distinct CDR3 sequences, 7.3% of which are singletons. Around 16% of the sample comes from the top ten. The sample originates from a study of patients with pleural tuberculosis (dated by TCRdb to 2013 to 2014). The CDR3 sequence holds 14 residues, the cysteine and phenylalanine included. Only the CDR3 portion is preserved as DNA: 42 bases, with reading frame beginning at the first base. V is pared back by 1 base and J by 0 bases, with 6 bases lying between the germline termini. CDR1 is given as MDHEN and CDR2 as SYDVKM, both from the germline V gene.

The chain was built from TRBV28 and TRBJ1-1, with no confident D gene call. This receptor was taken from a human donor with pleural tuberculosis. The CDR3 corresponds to CASSLSGVNTEAFF. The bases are TGTGCCAGCAGTTTATCCGGGGTGAACACTGAAGCTTTCTTT.